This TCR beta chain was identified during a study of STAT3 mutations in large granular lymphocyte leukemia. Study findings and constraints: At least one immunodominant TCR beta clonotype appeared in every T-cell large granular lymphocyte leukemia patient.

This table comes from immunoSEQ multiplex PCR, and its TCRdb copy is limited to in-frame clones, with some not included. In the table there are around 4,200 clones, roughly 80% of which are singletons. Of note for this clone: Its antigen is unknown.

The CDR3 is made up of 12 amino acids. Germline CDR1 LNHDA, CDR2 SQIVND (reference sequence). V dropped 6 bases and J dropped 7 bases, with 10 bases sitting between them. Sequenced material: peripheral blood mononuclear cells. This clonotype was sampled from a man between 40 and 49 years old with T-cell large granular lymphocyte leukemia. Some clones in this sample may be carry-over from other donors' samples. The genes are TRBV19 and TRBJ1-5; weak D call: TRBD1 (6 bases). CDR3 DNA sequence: TGTGCCAGTAGATACAGGGACCAGCCCCAGCATTTT. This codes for CASRYRDQPQHF.